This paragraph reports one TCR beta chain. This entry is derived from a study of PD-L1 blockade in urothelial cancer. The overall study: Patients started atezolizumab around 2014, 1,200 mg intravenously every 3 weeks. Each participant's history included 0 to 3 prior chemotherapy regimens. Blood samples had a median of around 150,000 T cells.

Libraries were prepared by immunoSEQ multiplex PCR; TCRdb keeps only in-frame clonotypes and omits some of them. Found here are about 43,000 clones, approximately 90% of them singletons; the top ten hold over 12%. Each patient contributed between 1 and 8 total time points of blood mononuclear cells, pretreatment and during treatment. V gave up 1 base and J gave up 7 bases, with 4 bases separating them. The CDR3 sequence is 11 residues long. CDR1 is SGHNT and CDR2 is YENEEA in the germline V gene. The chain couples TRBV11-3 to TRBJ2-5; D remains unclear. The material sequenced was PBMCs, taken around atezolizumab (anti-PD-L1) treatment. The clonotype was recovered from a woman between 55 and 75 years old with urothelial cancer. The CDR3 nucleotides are TGTGCCAGCAGCTTAGCTACGACCCAGTACTTC. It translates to CASSLATTQYF.